The 28 T cell receptor beta chains below all came from one sample that was sequenced in a study of beta chain features in type 1 diabetes. Findings and caveats of the study: Shorter TCRB CDR3s, moderately but significantly so, were found in Type 1 diabetes patients in all four CD4+ subsets.

TCRB transcripts that were expressed got sequenced, as all of the isolated RNA had been reverse transcribed. Here immunoSEQ multiplex PCR was the method, and the copy in TCRdb shows in-frame clones only, minus some. The sample shows around 150,000 clones, 50% to 70% of them seen only once. These TCRs' antigens remain unknown. Sequencing was done on a sample of naive CD4+ T cells from blood. Receptor source: a man aged 25 to 40 with type 1 diabetes.

This chain uses TRBV30 with TRBJ1-3; D ambiguous. Germline V gene data show CDR1 as GTSNPN and CDR2 as SVGIG (reference sequence). This CDR3 region has 10 residues. V shed 3 bases and J shed 6 bases, with 3 bases lying between them. The CDR3 is CAWSSNTIYF. The CDR3 DNA reads TGTGCCTGGAGCTCAAACACCATATATTTT.

This clone was seen a single time. The rearrangement links TRBV19 to TRBJ2-5; 7 bases are a match to TRBD1. This CDR3 region has 14 residues. The germline V gene has CDR1 LNHDA and CDR2 SQIVND (reference sequence). Losses at the gene ends were 0 bases for V and 2 bases for J; bases not matched to a gene: 0. CDR3 protein: CASSIETGQETQYF. The DNA for the CDR3 is TGTGCCAGTAGTATAGAGACAGGGCAAGAGACCCAGTACTTC.

This clone was counted only a few times. V gene TRBV20-1 combines with J gene TRBJ1-2; no clear D. The CDR3 loop spans 11 amino acids. The germline V gene encodes CDR1 DFQATT and CDR2 SNEGSKA (reference sequence). Deletions cut 3 bases from V and 6 bases from J, with 8 bases between. In DNA form, the CDR3 reads TGCAGTGCTAGTTTGCAGGATGGCTACACCTTC. This sequence encodes CSASLQDGYTF.

The rearrangement joins TRBV29-1 to TRBJ2-1; D is possibly TRBD1 (5 bases). The V and J ends lost 5 bases and 2 bases respectively, with 13 bases between them. The CDR3 loop spans 14 amino acids. Germline V gene sequence: CDR1 SQVTM, CDR2 ANQGSEA. In nucleotides, the CDR3 is TGCAGCGTTAGGGCTCGACAGCCCTACAATGAGCAGTTCTTC. This sequence encodes CSVRARQPYNEQFF.

The J gene is TRBJ2-6, the V gene TRBV30; D might be TRBD1 (6 bases). V gave up 2 bases and J gave up 4 bases, with 9 bases separating them. Germline CDR1 is GTSNPN and CDR2 is SVGIG (reference sequence). The CDR3 is made up of 14 amino acids. CDR3 bases: TGTGCCTGGAGTACAGGGCCCGGGGCCAACGTCCTGACTTTC. Residues: CAWSTGPGANVLTF.

This clone has a handful of counts. The rearrangement joins TRBV29-1 to TRBJ2-3, with D uncertain. CDR3 length equals 11 residues. Germline CDR1 and CDR2: SQVTM and ANQGSEA. The germline V and J ends were trimmed by 8 bases and 5 bases, with 11 bases remaining between them. The CDR3 sequence is CSPRSRDTQYF. DNA of the CDR3: TGCAGCCCACGTAGCCGAGATACGCAGTATTTT.

This rearrangement joins TRBV27 to TRBJ2-5; TRBD2 aligns across 13 bases. CDR1 is MNHEY and CDR2 is SMNVEV in the germline V gene (reference sequence). The CDR3 covers 17 residues. After removal of 5 bases from V and 4 bases from J, the junction contained 10 bases not matched to a gene. The CDR3 DNA reads TGTGCCAGCAGTCAACGTCGACTAGCGGGGGGCGGAGAGACCCAGTACTTC. It codes for CASSQRRLAGGGETQYF.

The chain is built from TRBV13 and TRBJ2-4, with 8 bases fitting TRBD1. The junction had 13 bases not matched to a gene; V was cut back by 5 bases and J by 1 base. The CDR3 extends over 18 amino acids. Germline V CDR1 and CDR2: PRHDT, FYEKMQ (reference sequence). This CDR3 is CASSLGTGHLKAKNIQYF. The CDR3 DNA follows: TGTGCCAGCAGCCTCGGGACAGGACATCTAAAGGCCAAAAACATTCAGTACTTC.

The rearrangement uses TRBV27 and TRBJ1-4, with 9 positions matching TRBD1. Trimming removed 3 bases from V and 0 bases from J; junction bases left unmatched: 5. From germline, CDR1 is MNHEY and CDR2 SMNVEV (reference sequence). This CDR3 region has 17 residues. The CDR3 DNA follows: TGTGCCAGCAGTTTCGGACAGGGGACTGCAACTAATGAAAAACTGTTTTTT. Residues: CASSFGQGTATNEKLFF.

This clone showed up just a few times. CDR3: CASSGDTDTQYF. The DNA for the CDR3 is TGTGCCAGCAGTGGGGACACAGATACGCAGTATTTT. V gene TRBV2 combines with J gene TRBJ2-3; D call uncertain. CDR3 length: 12 amino acids. Germline V gene lookup returns CDR1 SNHLY and CDR2 FYNNEI. The V and J ends lost 4 bases and 2 bases respectively, with 4 bases between them. The complete variable domain, with remaining parts taken from reference TRBV2 and TRBJ2-3, reads EPEVTQTPSHQVTQMGQEVILRCVPISNHLYFYWYRQILGQKVEFLVSFYNNEISEKSEIFDDQFSVERPDGSNFTLKIRSTKLEDSAMYFCASSGDTDTQYFGPGTRLTVL.

This chain uses TRBV23-1 with TRBJ2-5; D is undetermined. TRBV23-1 counts as an open reading frame of uncertain function. V dropped 6 bases and J dropped 6 bases, with 5 bases sitting between them. CDR3 length: 10 residues. CDR3 in amino acids: CASRLKTQYF. The CDR3 coding sequence is TGCGCCAGCAGACTTAAGACCCAGTACTTC.

The J gene is TRBJ2-7, the V gene TRBV27, with 9 nucleotides matching TRBD1. V gave up 4 bases and J gave up 5 bases; unmatched junction bases: 9. Germline CDR1 and CDR2: MNHEY and SMNVEV (reference sequence). There are 15 residues in the CDR3. The CDR3 DNA sequence: TGTGCCAGCAGTTGGGGAAGGGACAGGGTCCACGAGCAGTACTTC. Residues: CASSWGRDRVHEQYF.

This clone was seen more than once but under ten times. The chain has TRBV29-1 and TRBJ2-1, with TRBD2 as a possible D gene (6 bases). Trimming took off 3 bases at V and 12 bases at J, with 12 bases between the two ends. This CDR3 has 11 amino acids. Germline V gives CDR1 SQVTM, CDR2 ANQGSEA. CDR3 coding DNA: TGCAGCGTTGAGCCCTCCGGGAGGCAGTTCTTC. Translating it yields CSVEPSGRQFF.

The V and J genes are TRBV30 and TRBJ2-1; D uncertain. Trimming took 5 bases from V and 7 from J, leaving 9 bases between them. This CDR3 has 11 residues. Germline V lookup: CDR1 GTSNPN, CDR2 SVGIG (reference sequence). The CDR3, as DNA: TGTGCCTGGCGTACGGAAAATGAGCAGTTCTTC. Residues: CAWRTENEQFF.

The chain recombines TRBV29-1 with TRBJ1-1, with 11 bases identical to TRBD1. CDR3 size: 14 residues. Per germline, CDR1 SQVTM and CDR2 ANQGSEA. V lost 3 bases and J lost 10; bases outside the gene matches: 10. CDR3 region: CSVDPQGQGEGAFF. The CDR3 DNA reads as TGCAGCGTTGATCCACAGGGACAGGGGGAAGGAGCTTTCTTT. Drawing the rest from reference TRBV29-1 and TRBJ1-1, the complete variable domain is SAVISQKPSRDICQRGTSLTIQCQVDSQVTMMFWYRQQPGQSLTLIATANQGSEATYESGFVIDKFPISRPNLTFSTLTVSNMSPEDSSIYLCSVDPQGQGEGAFFGQGTRLTVV.

The V and J genes are TRBV9 and TRBJ2-7; no clear D. V was trimmed by 4 bases and J by 3 bases, leaving 14 bases between them. Germline V gene lookup returns CDR1 SGDLS and CDR2 YYNGEE. The CDR3 loop spans 14 amino acids. Here the CDR3 reads CASSSDAPIYEQYF. CDR3 DNA sequence: TGTGCCAGCAGCTCGGACGCCCCGATCTACGAGCAGTACTTC. The variable domain in full, completed from reference TRBV9 and TRBJ2-7, reads DSGVTQTPKHLITATGQRVTLRCSPRSGDLSVYWYQQSLDQGLQFLIQYYNGEERAKGNILERFSAQQFPDLHSELNLSSLELGDSALYFCASSSDAPIYEQYFGPGTRLTVT.

The chain uses TRBV5-6 and TRBJ1-2, with a possible D match to TRBD1 (6 bases). CDR1 is SGHDT, CDR2 YYEEEE, per germline. This CDR3 region has 15 residues. V lost 4 bases to trimming and J lost 0 bases, with 13 bases between them. The CDR3 loop is CASSTGFPANYGYTF. The DNA for the CDR3 is TGTGCCAGCAGCACAGGGTTCCCAGCTAACTATGGCTACACCTTC.

This clone has only a few counts. Mismatch with germline at one junction end may stem from a read error. The chain is built from TRBV29-1 and TRBJ1-2; D gene unclear. The CDR3 has 13 amino acids. From germline, CDR1 is SQVTM and CDR2 ANQGSEA. CDR3 residues: CATALLANYGYTF. Here the CDR3 DNA reads TGTGCCACGGCACTATTAGCTAACTATGGCTACACCTTC.

The chain uses TRBV30 and TRBJ2-5, with TRBD1 matching over 9 bases. Germline V gives CDR1 GTSNPN, CDR2 SVGIG (reference sequence). With V trimmed by 0 bases and J by 5 bases, 4 bases remained unmatched. This CDR3 region has 14 residues. CDR3 in amino acids: CAWSVQGAWETQYF. CDR3 sequence (DNA): TGTGCCTGGAGTGTACAGGGGGCCTGGGAGACCCAGTACTTC.

V gene TRBV2 combines with J gene TRBJ2-3; no clear D. The CDR3 extends over 15 amino acids. Deletions cut 3 bases from V and 1 base from J, with 11 bases between. Germline CDR1 SNHLY, CDR2 FYNNEI. CDR3 sequence reads: CASSERSFGTDTQYF. The CDR3, as DNA: TGTGCCAGCAGTGAGCGTTCGTTTGGCACAGATACGCAGTATTTT.

This clone has only a few counts. This chain connects TRBV30 to TRBJ2-5, with D possibly matching TRBD1 (5 bases). Germline loops: CDR1 GTSNPN, CDR2 SVGIG (reference sequence). This CDR3 is 13 amino acids long. V was shortened by 2 bases and J by 4 bases, with 11 bases between the two germline ends. The CDR3 loop reads CAWSRRVGETQYF. The CDR3 coding sequence is TGTGCCTGGAGTCGCAGGGTGGGAGAGACCCAGTACTTC.

The V call is TRBV2, the J call TRBJ2-3; perhaps TRBD1 as D (6 bases). The V gene's germline CDR1 is SNHLY and CDR2 FYNNEI. This CDR3 is 16 amino acids long. Trimming cost V 9 bases and J 0 bases, with 19 bases left between them. CDR3 nucleotide sequence: TGTGCCAGTACCCACAGGGATTGGGTGAGCACAGATACGCAGTATTTT. Residues: CASTHRDWVSTDTQYF.

This clone was picked up a small number of times. The gene calls are TRBV30 and TRBJ2-7, with 12 positions matching TRBD1. The CDR3 consists of 14 residues. Germline V gives CDR1 GTSNPN, CDR2 SVGIG (reference sequence). With 3 bases clipped from V and 6 bases from J, the junction kept 6 bases outside the gene matches. The CDR3 is CAWSAWDRGREQYF. The CDR3 DNA reads as TGTGCCTGGAGCGCCTGGGACAGGGGGCGCGAGCAGTACTTC. Together with reference TRBV30 and TRBJ2-7, the CDR3 gives the full variable domain: SQTIHQWPATLVQPVGSPLSLECTVEGTSNPNLYWYRQAAGRGLQLLFYSVGIGQISSEVPQNLSASRPQDRQFILSSKKLLLSDSGFYLCAWSAWDRGREQYFGPGTRLTVT.

This clone was counted a few times. J is TRBJ2-5 and V is TRBV13; a weak D match, TRBD1 (6 bases). The CDR3 has 16 residues. Trimming took off 3 bases at V and 10 bases at J, with 24 bases between the two ends. CDR1 PRHDT and CDR2 FYEKMQ come from the germline V gene (reference sequence). CDR3 protein: CASSFETQGIPAFQYF. The CDR3, as DNA: TGTGCCAGCAGCTTTGAAACTCAGGGGATCCCAGCGTTCCAGTACTTC. Based on the CDR3 plus reference TRBV13 and TRBJ2-5, the full variable domain is AAGVIQSPRHLIKEKRETATLKCYPIPRHDTVYWYQQGPGQDPQFLISFYEKMQSDKGSIPDRFSAQQFSDYHSELNMSSLELGDSALYFCASSFETQGIPAFQYFGPGTRLLVL.

This chain uses TRBV21-1 with TRBJ1-2; the D call of TRBD1 is as the table states it, not checked on the DNA. TRBV21-1 is assigned pseudogene status. CDR3 length equals 12 residues. CDR3 sequence reads: CASRDRNYGYTF. The CDR3, as DNA: TGTGCCAGCCGGGACAGGAACTATGGCTACACCTTC.

V usage is TRBV29-1 and J usage is TRBJ1-2; no firm D call. V lost 3 bases and J 2 bases, leaving 7 bases between the germline ends. This CDR3 is built from 12 residues. Germline lookup yields CDR1 SQVTM and CDR2 ANQGSEA. The CDR3 nucleotides read TGCAGCGTTGACAAGGTGAACTATGGCTACACCTTC. It specifies CSVDKVNYGYTF.

CDR3 coding DNA: TGTGCCAGCAGCGCGACAGGTGTATTCTACGAGCAGTACTTC. Translating it yields CASSATGVFYEQYF. This chain links TRBV2 with TRBJ2-7, with D possibly matching TRBD1 (6 bases). The V and J ends lost 6 bases and 3 bases respectively, with 15 bases between them. Germline V gene sequence: CDR1 SNHLY, CDR2 FYNNEI. The CDR3 has 14 amino acids.

This clone was seen a few times. The chain uses TRBV25-1 and TRBJ2-7; 12 bases are shared with TRBD2. CDR1 and CDR2 (germline): MGHDK, SYGVNS. After removal of 6 bases from V and 3 bases from J, the junction contained 3 bases not matched to a gene. This CDR3 contains 14 residues. Here the CDR3 reads CASRASGGVYEQYF. CDR3 nucleotides: TGTGCCAGCAGAGCTAGCGGGGGGGTCTACGAGCAGTACTTC.